This entry lists 27 T cell receptor beta chains sequenced from one sample in a study of control samples from healthy donors and cancer patients (dated by TCRdb to the early 2020s). Library prep was done by the immunoSEQ multiplex PCR assay. TCRdb stores this immuneACCESS table with in-frame sequences only. Part of the clones is absent; in the studies checked, under half of the shortfall reflects unresolved V genes, and no reason is known for the rest. This sample comprises some 150,000 clones, approximately 92% of them detected only once. Under 4% of the sample is held by the ten biggest clonotypes. The specimen was blood. Receptors originate from a man under 40 in good health.

As for this clone: The sample has other DNA sequences that encode this CDR3 too. The chain combines TRBV12-3 or TRBV12-4 with TRBJ1-1; D unclear. Trimming took 3 bases from V and 1 from J, leaving 6 bases between them. The CDR3 is 13 amino acids. This chain's CDR3 is CASSFAENTEAFF. The CDR3 DNA sequence: TGTGCCAGCAGTTTCGCCGAGAACACTGAAGCTTTCTTT.

This chain uses TRBV9 with TRBJ1-6; D is ambiguous. Between the trimmed V and J ends, which lost 0 bases and 15 bases, there was a span of 16 bases. CDR3 length: 14 amino acids. CDR1 is SGDLS and CDR2 is YYNGEE in the germline V gene. The CDR3 DNA is TGTGCCAGCAGCGTAGAAGGCCCCTCGGCACGCCTCCACTTT. This sequence encodes CASSVEGPSARLHF.

This clone was picked up a small number of times. The V and J genes are TRBV10-1 and TRBJ2-3; 8 nucleotides agree with TRBD1. The germline CDR1 and CDR2 sequences are WNHNN and SYGVQD (reference sequence). J was trimmed by 8 bases and V by 4 bases; bases with no gene match: 8. CDR3 length equals 14 residues. DNA for the CDR3: TGCGCCAGCAGTGGGCGACAGGGGAGAAGTACGCAGTATTTT. The encoded protein is CASSGRQGRSTQYF.

The CDR3 reads CASSLAGERSTDTQYF. For the CDR3, the DNA is TGTGCCAGCAGCTTGGCCGGTGAGAGGAGCACAGATACGCAGTATTTT. V is TRBV5-4 and J is TRBJ2-3; D remains unclear. V was shortened by 0 bases and J by 0 bases, with 11 bases between the two germline ends. The CDR3 loop spans 16 amino acids. Per the germline V gene, CDR1 is SGHNT and CDR2 is YYREEE (reference sequence).

The chain recombines TRBV2 with TRBJ1-2, with D unclear. The CDR3 extends over 14 amino acids. The V gene's germline CDR1 is SNHLY and CDR2 FYNNEI. V lost 2 bases to trimming and J lost 3 bases, with 10 bases between them. CDR3 nucleotides: TGTGCCAGCAGTGAACCTGGACGACACTATGGCTACACCTTC. Translating it yields CASSEPGRHYGYTF.

V is TRBV19 and J is TRBJ1-5, with D perhaps TRBD1 (6 bases). V was cut by 7 bases and J by 6 bases, with 10 bases left in between. Germline V CDR1 and CDR2: LNHDA, SQIVND (reference sequence). The CDR3 contains 12 residues. The CDR3 here is CASTEGVQPQHF. The CDR3 DNA is TGTGCCAGTACCGAGGGGGTTCAGCCCCAGCATTTT.

The J gene is TRBJ1-4, the V gene TRBV24-1; a weak D match, TRBD1 (6 bases). The V and J ends lost 8 bases and 2 bases respectively, with 14 bases between them. This CDR3 spans 15 amino acids. Germline-derived CDR1 and CDR2 are KGHDR and SFDVKD. CDR3 in amino acids: CATTNRDPTNEKLFF. The CDR3 coding sequence is TGTGCCACCACAAACAGGGACCCCACTAATGAAAAACTGTTTTTT.

The rearrangement joins TRBV5-1 to TRBJ2-3; 14 bases fit TRBD2. V dropped 4 bases and J dropped 2; count of bases not matched to a gene: 12. The CDR3 length is 19 residues. Per the germline V gene, CDR1 is SGHRS and CDR2 is YFSETQ. CDR3 DNA: TGCGCCAGCAGCCGCATCCGGTCGACTAGCGGGGGGGTCACAGATACGCAGTATTTT. Its protein product is CASSRIRSTSGGVTDTQYF.

In its sample, this clone was seen once. The CDR3: CASSPGQGTAFSYEQYF. CDR3 nucleotides: TGTGCCAGCAGCCCGGGACAGGGGACTGCCTTCTCCTACGAGCAGTACTTC. The chain employs TRBV3-1 (or the pseudogene TRBV3-2) and TRBJ2-7; 10 bases line up with TRBD1. The germline V gene encodes CDR1 LGHDT and CDR2 YNNKEL (reference sequence). The CDR3 is 17 residues long. V trimming: 4 bases; J trimming: 0 bases; junction bases outside the gene matches: 9.

The V call is TRBV7-9, the J call TRBJ2-1; D might be TRBD1 (6 bases). The CDR3 length is 17 residues. The germline CDR1 and CDR2 sequences are SEHNR and FQNEAQ (reference sequence). The V gene lost 5 bases and the J gene lost 0 bases, with 17 bases spanning the gap. The CDR3 here is CASSPRYDRSSYNEQFF. CDR3 sequence (DNA): TGTGCCAGCAGCCCCCGTTATGACAGGAGCTCCTACAATGAGCAGTTCTTC.

This chain joins TRBV27 and TRBJ1-4; no clear D. CDR1 and CDR2 from the germline V gene are MNHEY and SMNVEV (reference sequence). Trimming removed 5 bases from V and 5 bases from J, with 12 bases in between. There are 14 residues in the CDR3. The CDR3 region has the DNA TGTGCCAGCAGTCCCGATAGTAGGAATGAAAAACTGTTTTTT. This sequence encodes CASSPDSRNEKLFF.

This clone was observed a single time. Here the CDR3 reads CASSLVWPDEKLFF. In DNA form, the CDR3 reads TGTGCCAGCAGCTTAGTTTGGCCGGATGAAAAACTGTTTTTT. The genes are TRBV7-9 and TRBJ1-4; D is ambiguous. Germline V gene lookup returns CDR1 SEHNR and CDR2 FQNEAQ (reference sequence). The CDR3 totals 14 residues. Trimming cost V 1 base and J 6 bases, with 9 bases left between them.

The chain couples TRBV6-5 to TRBJ1-3; D not resolved. The CDR3 consists of 14 residues. The V and J ends lost 7 bases and 0 bases respectively, with 10 bases between them. Looked up from germline, CDR1 is MNHEY and CDR2 is SVGAGI. Written as DNA, the CDR3 is TGTGCCAGCACCGCGGCCCCCTCTGGAAACACCATATATTTT. Translated: CASTAAPSGNTIYF.

The chain employs TRBV19 and TRBJ1-4; the D is unclear. Trimming took 3 bases from V and 7 from J, leaving 6 bases between them. This CDR3 is 12 amino acids long. Germline CDR1 is LNHDA and CDR2 is SQIVND (reference sequence). The chain's CDR3 is CASSIAGEKLFF. In DNA, the CDR3 is TGTGCCAGTAGTATTGCGGGTGAAAAACTGTTTTTT. Full variable domain (outside the CDR3, taken from reference TRBV19 and TRBJ1-4): DGGITQSPKYLFRKEGQNVTLSCEQNLNHDAMYWYRQDPGQGLRLIYYSQIVNDFQKGDIAEGYSVSREKKESFPLTVTSAQKNPTAFYLCASSIAGEKLFFGSGTQLSVL.

The gene calls are TRBV24-1 and TRBJ2-3; tentative D call: TRBD2 (5 bases). Germline CDR1 and CDR2: KGHDR and SFDVKD. The CDR3 sequence is 13 residues long. With 0 bases removed from V and 8 bases from J, the gap between germline ends came to 8 bases. CDR3 amino acids: CATSDLRAGTQYF. The CDR3 DNA is TGTGCCACCAGTGATTTGAGGGCGGGTACGCAGTATTTT.

This clone was detected once. The chain employs TRBV7-8 and TRBJ1-6; tentatively, D is TRBD1 (5 bases). Per germline, CDR1 SGHVS and CDR2 FQNEAQ. V was cut by 5 bases and J by 9 bases, with 11 bases left in between. This CDR3 region has 13 residues. CDR3 residues: CASSHKGTSPLHF. The CDR3 DNA reads TGTGCCAGCAGCCACAAGGGGACTTCACCCCTCCACTTT.

V usage is TRBV5-1 and J usage is TRBJ1-1; D perhaps matches TRBD1 (6 bases). Deletions cut 0 bases from V and 5 bases from J, with 11 bases between. In germline, CDR1 is SGHRS, CDR2 YFSETQ. The CDR3 loop spans 14 amino acids. This CDR3 is CASSLEQGWTEAFF. The CDR3 nucleotides are TGCGCCAGCAGCTTGGAGCAGGGGTGGACTGAAGCTTTCTTT.

The J gene is TRBJ2-7, the V gene TRBV7-6; a possible D gene is TRBD2 (6 bases). The CDR3 runs 16 residues. Germline CDR1 SGHVS, CDR2 FNYEAQ. V lost 4 bases to trimming and J lost 4 bases, with 20 bases between them. This chain's CDR3 is CASSSSRRGAGYEQYF. The CDR3 DNA reads as TGTGCCAGCAGCTCTAGCCGTCGAGGGGCGGGGTACGAGCAGTACTTC.

This chain joins TRBV2 and TRBJ2-1; D unresolved. Between the trimmed V and J ends, which lost 5 bases and 5 bases, there was a span of 10 bases. The germline CDR1 and CDR2 sequences are SNHLY and FYNNEI. The CDR3 contains 13 residues. CDR3 bases: TGTGCCAGCAGTACGAGTGGGAACAATGAGCAGTTCTTC. It specifies CASSTSGNNEQFF.

CDR3 bases: TGTGCCAGCAGCATTTCGAGCCGACAGGGCAGCTCCTATAATTCACCCCTCCACTTT. It yields the protein CASSISSRQGSSYNSPLHF. The rearrangement joins TRBV21-1 to TRBJ1-6; the table's D call, TRBD1, has no DNA check behind it. TRBV21-1 is termed a pseudogene. This CDR3 contains 19 residues.

The J gene is TRBJ2-5, the V gene TRBV5-6; TRBD2 is a possible D gene (6 bases). CDR1 SGHDT and CDR2 YYEEEE come from the germline V gene. Trimming took 9 bases from V and 5 from J, leaving 17 bases between them. The CDR3 extends over 13 amino acids. The CDR3 spells CATASGRGETQYF. The CDR3 DNA sequence: TGTGCCACAGCCTCGGGCCGGGGGGAGACCCAGTACTTC.

The J gene is TRBJ1-2, the V gene TRBV18; the D gene is possibly TRBD1 (5 bases). Trimming took 1 base from V and 1 from J, leaving 10 bases between them. The germline CDR1 and CDR2 sequences are KGHSH and LQKENI. CDR3 length equals 15 residues. As DNA, the CDR3 is TGTGCCAGCTCACCACTGGGGACGGATAACTATGGCTACACCTTC. Its translation is CASSPLGTDNYGYTF.

The genes are TRBV19 and TRBJ2-7; 7 bases map to TRBD2. CDR3 length: 16 residues. Germline CDR1 LNHDA, CDR2 SQIVND (reference sequence). Trimming removed 0 bases from V and 5 bases from J; junction bases left unmatched: 10. This CDR3 reads CASSIDEGRLAHEQYF. In DNA, the CDR3 is TGTGCCAGTAGTATAGATGAAGGTCGACTAGCCCACGAGCAGTACTTC.

This chain links TRBV19 with TRBJ1-2; no reliable D call. Germline-derived CDR1 and CDR2 are LNHDA and SQIVND (reference sequence). Trimming left V 3 bases short and J 5 bases short, with 13 bases between. The CDR3 runs to 14 residues. Here the CDR3 reads CASSIDEGWYGYTF. CDR3 in DNA: TGTGCCAGTAGTATCGATGAGGGATGGTATGGCTACACCTTC.

The chain joins TRBV12-3 or TRBV12-4 to TRBJ1-6; D not resolved. CDR3 size: 13 residues. Trimming pared 5 bases from V and 8 bases from J, leaving 10 bases between. The DNA for the CDR3 is TGTGCCAGCAGTCCCACGGTAGATTCACCCCTCCACTTT. Protein sequence: CASSPTVDSPLHF.

V is TRBV5-4 and J is TRBJ2-7, with 13 nucleotides matching TRBD2. Germline V gene sequence: CDR1 SGHNT, CDR2 YYREEE (reference sequence). The CDR3 runs to 17 residues. J was trimmed by 0 bases and V by 1 base; bases with no gene match: 4. Here the CDR3 DNA reads TGTGCCAGCAGCTTGTGGACTAGCGGGGGATACTCCTACGAGCAGTACTTC. This encodes CASSLWTSGGYSYEQYF.

In this sample, this clone turned up once. A read error may produce the germline difference seen at one junction end. V is TRBV2 and J is TRBJ1-4; 9 nucleotides match TRBD1. Germline loops: CDR1 SNHLY, CDR2 FYNNEI. The CDR3 is made up of 19 amino acids. The CDR3 DNA reads TGTGCCAGCCCCGAACGGGGGACAGGGAATCGGGCAACTAATAAAAAACTGTTTTTT. Translated: CASPERGTGNRATNKKLFF.